This T cell receptor beta chain was profiled in a study of OX40 agonist ivuxolimab in advanced cancers. Study as a whole: Dose-escalation patients were diagnosed with hepatocellular carcinoma, melanoma, renal cell cancer or head and neck cancer.

Blood sampling took place at baseline, cycle 4 day 1, and cycle 7 day 1. Generated by immunoSEQ multiplex PCR, the TCRdb table keeps only in-frame clones and is missing some. Among some 33,000 clones listed, more than 75% were seen once. Details on this clone: The antigen is unknown.

Study-level points and caveats: Clonal expansion by week 6 occurred in CD4+ and CD8+ blood T cells (at 0.1 to 3.0 mg/kg).

Looked up from germline, CDR1 is ENHRY and CDR2 is SYGVKD. V lost 3 bases and J lost 4, with 19 bases in between. The CDR3 runs 16 residues. The sequence derives from an adult with an advanced solid tumor such as melanoma, head and neck, liver or kidney cancer. V and J are TRBV10-3 and TRBJ2-7; perhaps TRBD1 as D (6 bases). Sequenced here: CD4+ or CD8+ T cells sorted from blood, sampled in a trial of the OX40 agonist ivuxolimab. The CDR3 spells CAISDSGLSRGYEQYF. The CDR3 DNA sequence: TGTGCCATCAGTGATTCCGGTTTGTCTAGGGGGTACGAGCAGTACTTC.